These 27 T cell receptor beta chains were all obtained from the same sample, sequenced in a study of GPR56 and killer-like receptors on CD4 memory cells. From its re-call of the reads, TCRdb lists each CDR3 protein once, without DNA. This sample lists fewer than 1,000 distinct CDR3 sequences; its ten largest clones have 15% to 20%. Sorting by FACS used killer cell lectin-like receptor and GPR56 expression to define five CD4+ populations. Sequences were obtained from memory CD4+ T cells from blood. The receptor set was obtained from a human donor in good health.

By frequency, this clonotype is medium-sized. CDR3 protein: CASSFSDYTEAFF. This chain joins TRBV12-3 or TRBV12-4 and TRBJ1-1. The CDR3 has 13 residues.

Considering frequency, this clonotype is large. The chain has TRBV28 and TRBJ2-3; TCRdb's D gene call, TRBD1, goes unchecked for lack of DNA. The CDR3 runs to 20 residues. Germline assignment: CDR1 MDHEN and CDR2 SYDVKM. The CDR3 loop reads CASSSPRGRGSSISTDTQYF.

V and J are TRBV5-1 and TRBJ2-3. The V gene's germline CDR1 is SGHRS and CDR2 YFSETQ. This CDR3 has 17 amino acids. CDR3 loop: CASSLSQGGSSTDTQYF.

Measured by frequency, this clonotype is large. This chain uses TRBV6-5 with TRBJ2-1; TCRdb's assignment of TRBD1 cannot be checked, as there is no DNA. CDR3 length: 17 residues. Germline V gene data show CDR1 as MNHEY and CDR2 as SVGAGI. The CDR3: CASSRGGAGLYYNEQFF.

The gene calls are TRBV19 and TRBJ2-1; TCRdb indicates TRBD1, and absent DNA this call remains unverified. CDR1 is LNHDA, CDR2 SQIVND, per germline (reference sequence). This CDR3 comprises 15 residues. CDR3 in amino acids: CASSIGGRPYNEQFF.

This chain links TRBV28 with TRBJ2-7. There are 11 residues in the CDR3. The germline gives CDR1 MDHEN, CDR2 SYDVKM. The CDR3 loop reads CASSSSRKQYF. The full variable domain, with the rest looked up from reference TRBV28 and TRBJ2-7, is DVKVTQSSRYLVKRTGEKVFLECVQDMDHENMFWYRQDPGLGLRLIYFSYDVKMKEKGDIPEGYSVSREKKERFSLILESASTNQTSMYLCASSSSRKQYFGPGTRLTVT.

This clonotype ranks as medium-sized in terms of frequency. This chain joins TRBV10-3 and TRBJ1-5; lacking DNA, the TRBD1 call made by TCRdb goes unchecked. CDR3 length equals 14 residues. CDR1 is ENHRY and CDR2 is SYGVKD in the germline V gene. The CDR3 sequence is CAISDTDSRTPQHF.

This rearrangement joins TRBV6-1 to TRBJ1-2; TCRdb picks TRBD1, but there is no DNA to check that call. Germline V gene sequence: CDR1 MNHNS, CDR2 SASEGT. The CDR3 loop spans 14 amino acids. CDR3 in amino acids: CASSSWTGASGYTF.

This clonotype ranks as large in terms of frequency. The rearrangement joins TRBV10-3 to TRBJ2-7; TCRdb picks TRBD1, but there is no DNA to check that call. The CDR3 is 14 amino acids. Germline V gene sequence: CDR1 ENHRY, CDR2 SYGVKD. The CDR3 spells CAISPTGDSYEQYF.

This clonotype registers hyperexpanded (1% or more) by frequency. The V gene is TRBV7-2, the J gene TRBJ2-2; TCRdb proposes TRBD1, but this gene call is untestable without DNA. The CDR3 is 14 amino acids. The V gene's germline CDR1 is SGHTA and CDR2 FQGNSA. The CDR3 loop is CASSLGGSTGELFF.

This clonotype is called large based on its frequency. The chain uses TRBV10-3 and TRBJ2-2. CDR1 is ENHRY and CDR2 is SYGVKD in the germline V gene. CDR3 length equals 15 residues. CDR3 residues: CAISDLTIFTGELFF.

Frequency places this clonotype as large. The rearrangement uses TRBV6-2 or TRBV6-3 and TRBJ2-1; the TRBD2 assignment by TCRdb is unverifiable without DNA. CDR1 and CDR2 (germline): MNHEY, SVGEGT. This CDR3 is 15 amino acids long. The CDR3 is CASSRVRRSYNEQFF.

This clonotype counts as medium-sized by frequency. The J gene is TRBJ2-7, the V gene TRBV27; TCRdb gives TRBD1 as the D gene, but with no DNA this cannot be confirmed. The CDR3 has 15 amino acids. The V gene's germline CDR1 is MNHEY and CDR2 SMNVEV (reference sequence). The CDR3 loop is CASTRSPGGLGEQYF.

This clonotype registers large by frequency. CDR3 loop: CASSTQLRRGEKLFF. The chain carries TRBV19 and TRBJ1-4. This CDR3 is 15 amino acids long. Germline lookup yields CDR1 LNHDA and CDR2 SQIVND (reference sequence).

The chain joins TRBV4-3 to TRBJ2-1; TCRdb outputs TRBD2, but without DNA this stays unchecked. This CDR3 is 15 amino acids long. The germline V gene has CDR1 LGHNA and CDR2 YSLEER. The CDR3: CASSRAGSSYNEQFF.

The V and J genes are TRBV6-1 and TRBJ2-2. CDR1 and CDR2 (germline): MNHNS, SASEGT. This CDR3 has 12 residues. The CDR3 sequence is CASSAAAGELFF.

This clonotype is medium-sized by frequency. The CDR3 here is CASSPIQGAWDNEQFF. V is TRBV28 and J is TRBJ2-1; TCRdb selects TRBD1, and the lack of DNA leaves this call unchecked. The CDR3 length is 16 residues. Germline V gene sequence: CDR1 MDHEN, CDR2 SYDVKM.

Measured by frequency, this clonotype is medium-sized. This rearrangement joins TRBV12-3 or TRBV12-4 to TRBJ2-3; TCRdb indicates TRBD2, and absent DNA this call remains unverified. This CDR3 spans 17 amino acids. The CDR3 loop is CASSLEGLAGMSDTQYF.

This clonotype is identified as large from frequency. The J gene is TRBJ1-2, the V gene TRBV18; TCRdb returns TRBD1, unconfirmable since there is no DNA. Looked up from germline, CDR1 is KGHSH and CDR2 is LQKENI. The CDR3 spans 15 residues. The CDR3 loop reads CASSPGAGRNYGYTF.

By frequency, this clonotype registers medium-sized. This sequence joins TRBV7-9 and TRBJ1-4; TCRdb lists TRBD1, though no DNA is available to test this call. This CDR3 contains 15 residues. Germline assignment: CDR1 SEHNR and CDR2 FQNEAQ (reference sequence). CDR3 amino acids: CASSFWGQQDEKLFF.

This clonotype counts as medium-sized by frequency. The gene calls are TRBV12-3 or TRBV12-4 and TRBJ2-1; absent DNA, TCRdb's TRBD2 call cannot be checked. The CDR3 spans 15 residues. CDR3 region: CASSPTSGSYNEQFF.

The rearrangement uses TRBV7-2 and TRBJ2-1; as DNA is missing, the TRBD2 call by TCRdb cannot be tested. CDR3 length equals 13 residues. The germline gives CDR1 SGHTA, CDR2 FQGNSA. The CDR3 loop reads CASSLGGSGSLFF.

Judged by frequency, this clonotype is medium-sized. The chain carries TRBV18 and TRBJ1-1. Germline V gives CDR1 KGHSH, CDR2 LQKENI. This CDR3 is built from 14 residues. CDR3 sequence reads: CASSQAIRNTEAFF. The variable domain in full, completed from reference TRBV18 and TRBJ1-1, reads NAGVMQNPRHLVRRRGQEARLRCSPMKGHSHVYWYRQLPEEGLKFMVYLQKENIIDESGMPKERFSAEFPKEGPSILRIQQVVRGDSAAYFCASSQAIRNTEAFFGQGTRLTVV.

The J gene is TRBJ2-1, the V gene TRBV7-3; TCRdb proposes TRBD1, but this gene call is untestable without DNA. The CDR3 covers 13 residues. The V gene's germline CDR1 is SGHTA and CDR2 FQGTGA. The CDR3 reads CASQTGPNNEQFF. The full variable domain, with the rest looked up from reference TRBV7-3 and TRBJ2-1, is GAGVSQTPSNKVTEKGKYVELRCDPISGHTALYWYRQSLGQGPEFLIYFQGTGAADDSGLPNDRFFAVRPEGSVSTLKIQRTERGDSAVYLCASQTGPNNEQFFGPGTRLTVL.

This clonotype shows up as medium-sized by frequency. V is TRBV15 and J is TRBJ1-6. CDR3 length equals 20 residues. Germline V gives CDR1 LNHNV, CDR2 YYDKDF (reference sequence). CDR3: CATSTGESDVLGTSNSPLHF.

This clonotype is classed as medium-sized by frequency. The rearrangement uses TRBV25-1 and TRBJ2-7; with no DNA, the TCRdb D assignment of TRBD1 cannot be verified. The CDR3 has 14 residues. Germline assignment: CDR1 MGHDK and CDR2 SYGVNS. The CDR3 sequence is CASRPTGGRYEQYF.

This clonotype is labeled large (0.1 to 1%) based on frequency. The chain employs TRBV19 and TRBJ2-2; absent DNA, TCRdb's TRBD1 call cannot be checked. CDR3 length: 15 residues. Germline CDR1 is LNHDA and CDR2 is SQIVND (reference sequence). CDR3 region: CASSIGGRGPGELFF.